Below are 9 T cell receptor beta chains sequenced from a single sample in a study of ipilimumab plus nivolumab after autologous stem cell transplantation. Method: immunoSEQ multiplex PCR; TCRdb's copy keeps in-frame clones and lacks some. The sample yields roughly 20,000 clones, around 80% seen once. The sample here was PBMCs, taken in a trial of ipilimumab plus nivolumab as post-transplant consolidation. These receptors were collected from a male donor with diffuse large B-cell lymphoma.

The chain links TRBV29-1 to TRBJ1-2; D gene ambiguous. V was trimmed by 7 bases and J by 5 bases, leaving 8 bases between them. Germline V gene lookup returns CDR1 SQVTM and CDR2 ANQGSEA. CDR3 length equals 10 residues. The CDR3 here is CSGLGYGYTF. The CDR3 DNA is TGCAGCGGACTAGGGTATGGCTACACCTTC.

The V gene is TRBV6-6, the J gene TRBJ2-1; TRBD1 matches at 8 bases. Looked up from germline, CDR1 is MNHNY and CDR2 is SVGAGI (reference sequence). Trimming took 8 bases from V and 3 from J; bases not matched to a gene: 3. There are 13 residues in the CDR3. The CDR3 spells CASGTGYYNEQFF. The CDR3 coding sequence is TGTGCCAGCGGGACAGGTTACTACAATGAGCAGTTCTTC.

This sequence joins TRBV28 and TRBJ2-7; maybe TRBD1 (5 bases). This CDR3 region has 14 residues. From germline, CDR1 is MDHEN and CDR2 SYDVKM. The V and J ends lost 2 bases and 6 bases respectively, with 14 bases between them. The CDR3, as DNA: TGTGCCAGCAGTTTAGGTCCAGGGCAAGGCGAGCAGTACTTC. This translates into CASSLGPGQGEQYF.

V is TRBV6-1 and J is TRBJ2-6, with 7 positions matching TRBD1. With V trimmed by 4 bases and J by 2 bases, 5 bases remained unmatched. The germline V gene encodes CDR1 MNHNS and CDR2 SASEGT. This CDR3 contains 16 residues. CDR3 sequence: CASSVGTGAGANVLTF. As DNA, the CDR3 is TGTGCCAGCAGTGTTGGAACAGGGGCTGGGGCCAACGTCCTGACTTTC.

The chain carries TRBV2 and TRBJ1-5; 9 bases are a match to TRBD1. V trimming: 6 bases; J trimming: 6 bases; junction bases outside the gene matches: 9. The CDR3 extends over 15 amino acids. Germline CDR1 reads SNHLY; CDR2 reads FYNNEI. CDR3 sequence: CASRVGTGRGQPQHF. Here the CDR3 DNA reads TGTGCCAGCAGGGTGGGGACAGGGAGGGGTCAGCCCCAGCATTTT.

The count of this clone is one. The rearrangement joins TRBV7-6 to TRBJ1-1; D unclear. The CDR3 sequence is 11 residues long. Trimming cost V 3 bases and J 8 bases, with 7 bases left between them. Germline V CDR1 and CDR2: SGHVS, FNYEAQ. The CDR3 protein is CASSLGREAFF. The CDR3 coding sequence is TGTGCCAGCAGCTTGGGCAGGGAAGCTTTCTTT.

This chain connects TRBV6-5 to TRBJ2-2, with D perhaps TRBD2 (5 bases). Trimming shortened V by 6 bases and J by 6 bases, and 14 bases separated the two germline ends. From germline, CDR1 is MNHEY and CDR2 SVGAGI. The CDR3 length is 14 residues. The CDR3: CASRQGVEAGELFF. CDR3 in DNA: TGTGCCAGCAGGCAAGGTGTGGAGGCCGGGGAGCTGTTTTTT.

In DNA form, the CDR3 reads TGTGCCAGCAGCATCGGGACAGAGAACACTGAAGCTTTCTTT. Translating gives CASSIGTENTEAFF. This chain uses TRBV6-4 with TRBJ1-1, with 7 positions matching TRBD1. Trimming took 6 bases from V and 1 from J; bases not matched to a gene: 5. From germline, CDR1 is MRHNA and CDR2 SNTAGT. The CDR3 length is 14 residues.

The chain couples TRBV28 to TRBJ2-5; 7 bases map to TRBD2. Germline V gene sequence: CDR1 MDHEN, CDR2 SYDVKM. V lost 10 bases to trimming and J lost 5 bases; unmatched junction nucleotides: 13. CDR3 length: 14 amino acids. CDR3 DNA: TGTGCCACCTTAAGTGGGGGGGTCTCGGAGACCCAGTACTTC. It specifies CATLSGGVSETQYF.